The T cell receptor (beta chain) described here comes from a study of blood T cell repertoires in COVID-19. About the study: Acute and convalescent COVID-19 samples came from the United States, Italy and Spain. From T cells, B-cell-depleted T cells, or PBMCs came the material, which was cDNA or gDNA.

Per the original data handling: Using reference gene primer amplification, nucleated cell counts were estimated. TCRdb's table, derived via immunoSEQ multiplex PCR, lists solely in-frame clones and lacks some. The D gene and trimming were derived from the DNA, and the V and J assignments and clone size from that table. The data hold about 200,000 clones, with roughly 88% observed a single time. The receptor's source is a man aged 35 to 55 with acute or convalescent COVID-19. The sample taken for sequencing was peripheral blood.

CDR3 nucleotides: TGTGCCAGCAGCCAAAGTGGGACAGGGGAGGGGGAAAAACTGTTTTTT. This sequence encodes CASSQSGTGEGEKLFF. V and J are TRBV4-2 and TRBJ1-4, with 10 bases matching TRBD1. The CDR3 is 16 amino acids. Per germline, CDR1 LGHNA and CDR2 YNFKEQ. After removal of 2 bases from V and 8 bases from J, the junction contained 8 bases not matched to a gene.